Below, 16 T cell receptor beta chains from the same sample are listed, as sequenced in a study of PD-1 blockade in classical Hodgkin lymphoma. Profiling relied on immunoSEQ multiplex PCR, and the TCRdb table lists in-frame clones only, not all of them. The sample has under 40,000 clones; 76% are singletons. Autologous stem cell transplantation was followed by relapse in every patient, and brentuximab vedotin exposure varied. The material sequenced was peripheral blood mononuclear cells (PBMCs), taken before the second cycle of nivolumab. All receptors derive from a human donor with classical Hodgkin lymphoma.

V usage is TRBV27 and J usage is TRBJ2-3; D unresolved. The V gene's germline CDR1 is MNHEY and CDR2 SMNVEV (reference sequence). V gave up 3 bases and J gave up 0 bases, with 4 bases separating them. The CDR3 totals 13 residues. CDR3 coding DNA: TGTGCCAGCAGTTTCGGGAGCACAGATACGCAGTATTTT. This translates into CASSFGSTDTQYF.

This chain connects TRBV4-1 to TRBJ2-1; 7 bases fit TRBD2. There are 14 residues in the CDR3. Germline loops: CDR1 MGHRA, CDR2 YSYEKL. With 1 base clipped from V and 8 bases from J, the junction kept 5 bases outside the gene matches. As DNA, the CDR3 is TGCGCCAGCAGCCAAGTGGGACTATCTTATGAGCAGTTCTTC. It translates to CASSQVGLSYEQFF.

This sequence joins TRBV5-8 and TRBJ1-1; tentatively, D is TRBD1 (5 bases). Germline values: CDR1 SGHTS, CDR2 YDEGEE. This CDR3 is 15 amino acids long. V dropped 4 bases and J dropped 4 bases, with 17 bases sitting between them. In DNA, the CDR3 is TGTGCCAGCAGCCCCTCGGGGGGGTCGGCCACTGAAGCTTTCTTT. It specifies CASSPSGGSATEAFF.

The genes are TRBV29-1 and TRBJ2-7, with 9 nucleotides matching TRBD1. V shed 7 bases, J shed 3 bases, and the junction held 7 bases outside the gene matches. The CDR3 length is 13 residues. CDR1 SQVTM and CDR2 ANQGSEA come from the germline V gene. The CDR3 DNA reads as TGCAGCGCGTCTGGACAGGGGCTCTACGAGCAGTACTTC. It codes for CSASGQGLYEQYF.

This chain's CDR3 is CASSPAGSHEQYF. The DNA for the CDR3 is TGTGCCAGCAGCCCAGCCGGGTCCCACGAGCAGTACTTC. The gene calls are TRBV7-7 and TRBJ2-7, with no clear D. The CDR3 totals 13 residues. V shed 5 bases and J shed 5 bases, with 13 bases lying between them. CDR1 is SSHAT, CDR2 FNYEAQ, per germline (reference sequence).

This clone has a handful of counts. J is TRBJ2-7 and V is TRBV6-6; 7 bases agree with TRBD1. Trimming took 6 bases from V and 3 from J; bases not matched to a gene: 5. This CDR3 contains 13 residues. The germline V gene has CDR1 MNHNY and CDR2 SVGAGI (reference sequence). The CDR3 DNA reads as TGTGCCAGCAGGACGCCAGGGGGCTACGAGCAGTACTTC. As protein: CASRTPGGYEQYF.

The rearrangement joins TRBV10-3 to TRBJ1-2; tentatively, D is TRBD1 (5 bases). The CDR3 spans 16 residues. Germline CDR1 reads ENHRY; CDR2 reads SYGVKD. Between the trimmed V and J ends, which lost 4 bases and 8 bases, there was a span of 23 bases. CDR3 DNA sequence: TGTGCCATCAGTGGGAAGGTAGCGGGATATGGGGACGGCTACACCTTC. Its protein product is CAISGKVAGYGDGYTF.

The chain links TRBV7-8 to TRBJ1-1; possibly TRBD1 for D (5 bases). With 5 bases removed from V and 1 base from J, the gap between germline ends came to 11 bases. The CDR3 runs to 14 residues. CDR1 SGHVS and CDR2 FQNEAQ come from the germline V gene. The chain's CDR3 is CASSPGRSNTEAFF. The CDR3 nucleotides are TGTGCCAGCAGCCCGGGACGGTCGAACACTGAAGCTTTCTTT.

The chain couples TRBV6-5 to TRBJ2-5; 10 bases are shared with TRBD1. V dropped 6 bases and J dropped 5; count of bases not matched to a gene: 6. CDR1 is MNHEY, CDR2 SVGAGI, per germline. The CDR3 loop spans 14 amino acids. The CDR3: CASRSGQGGETQYF. In DNA, the CDR3 is TGTGCCAGCAGATCCGGACAGGGGGGGGAGACCCAGTACTTC.

The rearrangement links TRBV29-1 to TRBJ2-7, with D perhaps TRBD1 (6 bases). The CDR3 length is 13 residues. CDR1 and CDR2 (germline): SQVTM, ANQGSEA. Trimming removed 1 base from V and 3 bases from J, with 10 bases in between. CDR3 amino acids: CSVEGTGHYEQYF. The CDR3 DNA follows: TGCAGCGTTGAAGGTACAGGGCACTACGAGCAGTACTTC.

J is TRBJ1-2 and V is TRBV18; D unclear. Germline assignment: CDR1 KGHSH and CDR2 LQKENI. The CDR3 spans 14 residues. With 2 bases removed from V and 3 bases from J, the gap between germline ends came to 10 bases. CDR3 in DNA: TGTGCCAGCTCACCAGGTGGCAAAGACTATGGCTACACCTTC. This codes for CASSPGGKDYGYTF.

The table lists this clone with a few counts. The J gene is TRBJ1-1, the V gene TRBV10-3; D perhaps matches TRBD1 (5 bases). The CDR3 has 14 residues. Germline CDR1 reads ENHRY; CDR2 reads SYGVKD. Trimming took 2 bases from V and 4 from J, leaving 11 bases between them. This chain's CDR3 is CAISETREGTEAFF. The DNA of the CDR3 is TGTGCCATCAGTGAGACCAGGGAGGGCACTGAAGCTTTCTTT.

This clone showed up just a few times. The J gene is TRBJ1-4, the V gene TRBV4-1; TRBD1 agrees at 7 bases. The CDR3 consists of 16 residues. The V gene end was trimmed by 0 bases and the J gene end by 5 bases; junction bases not matched to a gene: 6. CDR1 is MGHRA, CDR2 YSYEKL, per germline. This CDR3 reads CASSQDDRVTNEKLFF. The DNA of the CDR3 is TGCGCCAGCAGCCAAGACGACAGGGTCACGAATGAAAAACTGTTTTTT.

The chain uses TRBV14 and TRBJ2-7; weak D call: TRBD2 (6 bases). V was pared by 0 bases and J by 5 bases, with 11 bases between. This CDR3 is 14 amino acids long. Germline loops: CDR1 SGHDN, CDR2 FVKESK. In nucleotides, the CDR3 is TGTGCCAGCAGCCAAGATCTAGCGTCCCACGAGCAGTACTTC. Translated, it gives CASSQDLASHEQYF.

The chain links TRBV7-8 to TRBJ1-1; tentatively, D is TRBD1 (5 bases). This CDR3 spans 13 amino acids. Germline loops: CDR1 SGHVS, CDR2 FQNEAQ. V lost 5 bases to trimming and J lost 3 bases, with 10 bases between them. For the CDR3, the DNA is TGTGCCAGCAGCGAAAGCAGGGACACTGAAGCTTTCTTT. Translating it yields CASSESRDTEAFF.

The chain is built from TRBV11-2 and TRBJ2-7; 8 positions agree with TRBD1. The CDR3 is 16 residues long. Germline assignment: CDR1 SGHAT and CDR2 FQNNGV. V was pared by 0 bases and J by 3 bases, with 7 bases of the junction left unmatched. This chain's CDR3 is CASSLDLGTGRYEQYF. The CDR3 nucleotides read TGTGCCAGCAGCTTAGATTTGGGGACAGGTCGCTACGAGCAGTACTTC.